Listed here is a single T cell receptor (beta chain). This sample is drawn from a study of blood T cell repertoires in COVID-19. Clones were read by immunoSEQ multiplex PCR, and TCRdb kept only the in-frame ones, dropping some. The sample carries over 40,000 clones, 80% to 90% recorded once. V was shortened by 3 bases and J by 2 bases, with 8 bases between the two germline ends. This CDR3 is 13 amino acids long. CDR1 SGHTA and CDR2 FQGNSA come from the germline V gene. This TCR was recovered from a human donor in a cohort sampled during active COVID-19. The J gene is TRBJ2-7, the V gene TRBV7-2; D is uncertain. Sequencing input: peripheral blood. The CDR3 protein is CASSFRSPYEQYF. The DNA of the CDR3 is TGTGCCAGCAGCTTTAGGAGCCCCTACGAGCAGTACTTC.